This T cell receptor beta chain stems from a study of blood T cell repertoires in COVID-19. Study-wide background: The analysed material was cDNA or gDNA that came from T cells, B-cell-depleted T cells, or PBMCs.

Germline V CDR1 and CDR2: MDHEN, SYDVKM. The CDR3 is made up of 14 amino acids. Trimming at V came to 3 bases and at J to 7 bases, leaving 3 bases not matched to a gene. Libraries were prepared by immunoSEQ multiplex PCR; TCRdb keeps only in-frame clonotypes and omits some of them. The repertoire has 250,000 to 400,000 clones, 75% to 90% of them found once; the top ten carry approximately 1.9%. The sequence was collected from a young woman who had been exposed to COVID-19. The chain employs TRBV28 and TRBJ1-4; TRBD1 matches 9 bases. Material for sequencing was PBMCs or T cells enriched from blood (not recorded which). The DNA of the CDR3 is TGTGCCAGCAGTTTTCGGACAGGGGTTGAAAAACTGTTTTTT. This translates into CASSFRTGVEKLFF.